One sample yielded the 24 T cell receptor beta chains listed below, sequenced in a study of beta chain features in type 1 diabetes. The whole isolated RNA underwent reverse transcription, so sequencing captured expressed TCRB transcripts. Here immunoSEQ multiplex PCR was the method, and the copy in TCRdb shows in-frame clones only, minus some. The sample yields around 200,000 clones, 13% seen once. What was sequenced was central memory CD4+ T cells from blood. The receptors stem from a woman between 18 and 30 years old in good health.

This clone came up a few times. The chain links TRBV2 to TRBJ2-7; D unclear. CDR3 length: 15 amino acids. Germline values: CDR1 SNHLY, CDR2 FYNNEI. Trimming removed 6 bases at V and 5 bases at J, with 20 bases between. Here the CDR3 DNA reads TGTGCCAGCAGGCGCTCCCAACTAACCCCCCACGAGCAGTACTTC. Translated, it gives CASRRSQLTPHEQYF.

This sequence joins TRBV21-1 and TRBJ2-3; no DNA check was done on the table's D call, TRBD1. TRBV21-1 is given as a pseudogene. The CDR3 spans 16 residues. CDR3 sequence: CASSKAPGLWADTQYF. The CDR3 bases are TGTGCCAGCAGCAAAGCTCCAGGGCTTTGGGCAGATACGCAGTATTTT.

This clone was found a few times. The chain has TRBV4-3 and TRBJ2-7; tentative D call: TRBD2 (5 bases). The CDR3 contains 12 residues. V was pared by 2 bases and J by 12 bases, with 14 bases between. Germline V gives CDR1 LGHNA, CDR2 YSLEER. This CDR3 reads CASSQPGLSRYF. The CDR3 nucleotides read TGCGCCAGCAGCCAACCCGGACTTAGCCGGTACTTC.

The table lists this clone with a few counts. The V gene is TRBV4-2, the J gene TRBJ1-2, with 7 positions matching TRBD1. J was trimmed by 7 bases and V by 0 bases; bases with no gene match: 11. CDR3 length: 16 residues. Germline-derived CDR1 and CDR2 are LGHNA and YNFKEQ. CDR3 nucleotides: TGTGCCAGCAGCCAAGATACCCGGCCGACAGGGATTGGCTACACCTTC. Encoded protein: CASSQDTRPTGIGYTF.

CDR3 bases: TGTGCCAGCTCAACCGGGACACCGGGTGGAAAACTGTTTTTT. It encodes CASSTGTPGGKLFF. The chain is built from TRBV18 and TRBJ1-4; D is possibly TRBD1 (6 bases). Trimming took 5 bases from V and 10 from J, leaving 17 bases between them. Per germline, CDR1 KGHSH and CDR2 LQKENI. The CDR3 length is 14 residues.

The V call is TRBV19, the J call TRBJ2-2; D is unresolved. The CDR3 extends over 14 amino acids. Germline CDR1 is LNHDA and CDR2 is SQIVND (reference sequence). The ends were cut back, 4 bases at V and 3 bases at J, with 9 bases in the middle. The CDR3: CASSTSTDTGELFF. CDR3 coding DNA: TGTGCCAGTAGTACATCCACGGACACCGGGGAGCTGTTTTTT.

V usage is TRBV7-2 and J usage is TRBJ2-2; D is undetermined. Between the trimmed V and J ends, which lost 1 base and 4 bases, there was a span of 4 bases. The V gene's germline CDR1 is SGHTA and CDR2 FQGNSA. This CDR3 has 13 residues. The CDR3 bases are TGTGCCAGCAGCTTAGACTTCACCGGGGAGCTGTTTTTT. This encodes CASSLDFTGELFF.

The gene calls are TRBV10-3 and TRBJ1-1; tentatively, D is TRBD1 (6 bases). The CDR3 extends over 15 amino acids. Germline V gives CDR1 ENHRY, CDR2 SYGVKD. V was pared by 3 bases and J by 1 base, with 12 bases between. CDR3 sequence reads: CAISDPGQSNTEAFF. The CDR3 DNA is TGTGCCATCAGTGACCCGGGACAATCGAACACTGAAGCTTTCTTT.

In this sample, this clone turned up a few times. The V gene is TRBV2, the J gene TRBJ2-2; weak D call: TRBD2 (5 bases). The CDR3 has 13 amino acids. V shed 4 bases and J shed 6 bases, with 9 bases lying between them. Germline values: CDR1 SNHLY, CDR2 FYNNEI. The CDR3 bases are TGTGCCAGCAGTGTACTAGGGTCCGGGGAGCTGTTTTTT. As protein: CASSVLGSGELFF.

The genes are TRBV19 and TRBJ2-5; 9 bases fit TRBD2. Germline V CDR1 and CDR2: LNHDA, SQIVND (reference sequence). Losses at the gene ends were 3 bases for V and 3 bases for J; bases not matched to a gene: 8. The CDR3 length is 16 residues. The CDR3 sequence: CASSMGSGRREETQYF. The DNA for the CDR3 is TGTGCCAGTAGTATGGGTAGCGGGAGACGGGAAGAGACCCAGTACTTC.

This chain uses TRBV10-3 with TRBJ1-2, with TRBD1 identical over 11 bases. The CDR3 has 16 amino acids. J lost 1 base, V lost 2 bases, and 3 bases had no gene match. The V gene's germline CDR1 is ENHRY and CDR2 SYGVKD. The CDR3: CAISEGGQGGNYGYTF. The CDR3 bases are TGTGCCATCAGTGAGGGGGGACAGGGGGGTAACTATGGCTACACCTTC.

The V call is TRBV28, the J call TRBJ1-5; D may be TRBD1 (6 bases). The CDR3 is made up of 15 amino acids. V shed 2 bases and J shed 2 bases, with 10 bases lying between them. Germline CDR1 is MDHEN and CDR2 is SYDVKM. CDR3 bases: TGTGCCAGCAGTTTAACAGGGACGGGCAATCAGCCCCAGCATTTT. It codes for CASSLTGTGNQPQHF.

The chain has TRBV6-5 and TRBJ1-2; TRBD1 might be the D (6 bases). Germline V lookup: CDR1 MNHEY, CDR2 SVGAGI. V was clipped by 4 bases and J by 4 bases, with 13 bases between them. This CDR3 contains 14 residues. The DNA for the CDR3 is TGTGCCAGCAGTTTAGCTGACAGGAGCTATGGCTACACCTTC. Residues: CASSLADRSYGYTF.

The chain recombines TRBV6-5 with TRBJ1-1, with a possible D match to TRBD1 (5 bases). The CDR3 consists of 15 residues. V shed 2 bases and J shed 1 base, with 11 bases lying between them. Germline V gives CDR1 MNHEY, CDR2 SVGAGI. CDR3: CASSYAGGGNTEAFF. DNA for the CDR3: TGTGCCAGCAGTTACGCCGGGGGAGGGAACACTGAAGCTTTCTTT.

This clone was picked up a small number of times. The chain recombines TRBV6-6 with TRBJ1-1; the D is unclear. The germline V gene encodes CDR1 MNHNY and CDR2 SVGAGI (reference sequence). This CDR3 is built from 16 residues. Trimming took off 6 bases at V and 0 bases at J, with 17 bases between the two ends. In nucleotides, the CDR3 is TGTGCCAGCAGATCGCCCGCCGGGAAATTGAACACTGAAGCTTTCTTT. Translating gives CASRSPAGKLNTEAFF.

The chain uses TRBV5-1 and TRBJ2-1, with 7 bases fitting TRBD1. Germline CDR1 is SGHRS and CDR2 is YFSETQ. The CDR3 sequence is 15 residues long. V shed 4 bases, J shed 1 base, and the junction held 5 bases outside the gene matches. In DNA form, the CDR3 reads TGCGCCAGCAGCCAACCGGGACAGTCCTACAATGAGCAGTTCTTC. Residues: CASSQPGQSYNEQFF.

The J gene is TRBJ1-2, the V gene TRBV6-5; 7 nucleotides match TRBD1. Trimming took 5 bases from V and 8 from J; bases not matched to a gene: 8. The germline V gene has CDR1 MNHEY and CDR2 SVGAGI. There are 13 residues in the CDR3. Here the CDR3 reads CASSDGQVGGYTF. CDR3 coding DNA: TGTGCCAGCAGTGACGGACAGGTGGGCGGCTACACCTTC.

This rearrangement joins TRBV11-2 to TRBJ1-2; 8 nucleotides line up with TRBD1. This CDR3 is built from 15 residues. V gave up 5 bases and J gave up 4 bases; unmatched junction bases: 9. Germline loops: CDR1 SGHAT, CDR2 FQNNGV. Written as DNA, the CDR3 is TGTGCCAGCAGCCAAGACAGGGGTCTACTCTATGGCTACACCTTC. It is translated as CASSQDRGLLYGYTF.

This clone was detected only once. The chain combines TRBV15 with TRBJ2-7, with a possible D match to TRBD2 (6 bases). The V end was cut by 0 bases, the J end by 2 bases, with 11 bases between. Per germline, CDR1 LNHNV and CDR2 YYDKDF (reference sequence). This CDR3 region has 15 residues. CDR3 in DNA: TGTGCCACCAGCAGAGATCGGGGAGGAACCTACGAGCAGTACTTC. Its protein is CATSRDRGGTYEQYF.

Turning to this clone: The same CDR3 arises from other DNA sequences in this sample as well. V gene TRBV30 combines with J gene TRBJ2-7, with 11 bases lining up with TRBD1. The CDR3 is 12 amino acids. Germline assignment: CDR1 GTSNPN and CDR2 SVGIG (reference sequence). Losses at the gene ends were 5 bases for V and 3 bases for J; bases not matched to a gene: 0. The CDR3 reads CAWGTGGYEQYF. In nucleotides, the CDR3 is TGTGCCTGGGGGACAGGGGGCTACGAGCAGTACTTC.

This clone was seen a few times. This rearrangement joins TRBV18 to TRBJ1-5; 7 bases are a match to TRBD1. The germline gives CDR1 KGHSH, CDR2 LQKENI. V was pared by 2 bases and J by 7 bases, with 8 bases of the junction left unmatched. The CDR3 loop spans 15 amino acids. The CDR3 loop is CASSPDETGNQPQHF. The CDR3 DNA is TGTGCCAGCTCACCAGACGAGACAGGGAACCAGCCCCAGCATTTT.

This clone appeared a few times. The chain has TRBV11-3 and TRBJ1-1, with TRBD1 identical over 7 bases. Germline V CDR1 and CDR2: SGHNT, YENEEA. This CDR3 region has 14 residues. V lost 5 bases to trimming and J lost 3 bases; unmatched junction nucleotides: 6. The CDR3 reads CASSRGGRDTEAFF. CDR3 nucleotide sequence: TGTGCCAGCAGCCGAGGGGGCAGGGACACTGAAGCTTTCTTT. Full variable domain (remainder filled in from reference TRBV11-3 and TRBJ1-1): EAGVVQSPRYKIIEKKQPVAFWCNPISGHNTLYWYLQNLGQGPELLIRYENEEAVDDSQLPKDRFSAERLKGVDSTLKIQPAELGDSAVYLCASSRGGRDTEAFFGQGTRLTVV.

This clone appeared a few times. The DNA for the CDR3 is TGTGCCAGCAGCCGAATGCAGGGGGCGGGTGAAAAACTGTTTTTT. It translates to CASSRMQGAGEKLFF. J is TRBJ1-4 and V is TRBV14; 8 bases fit TRBD1. The germline gives CDR1 SGHDN, CDR2 FVKESK. This CDR3 comprises 15 residues. The J segment lost 7 bases and the V segment lost 4 bases, leaving 8 bases of the junction unmatched. Drawing the rest from reference TRBV14 and TRBJ1-4, the complete variable domain is EAGVTQFPSHSVIEKGQTVTLRCDPISGHDNLYWYRRVMGKEIKFLLHFVKESKQDESGMPNNRFLAERTGGTYSTLKVQPAELEDSGVYFCASSRMQGAGEKLFFGSGTQLSVL.

This chain connects TRBV7-9 to TRBJ2-7; possible D gene TRBD2, 5 bases. CDR1 and CDR2 from the germline V gene are SEHNR and FQNEAQ (reference sequence). With 8 bases removed from V and 0 bases from J, the gap between germline ends came to 11 bases. The length of the CDR3 is 13 residues. The CDR3 DNA sequence: TGTGCCAGCGGCTCGGGGAGCTCCTACGAGCAGTACTTC. Protein: CASGSGSSYEQYF.